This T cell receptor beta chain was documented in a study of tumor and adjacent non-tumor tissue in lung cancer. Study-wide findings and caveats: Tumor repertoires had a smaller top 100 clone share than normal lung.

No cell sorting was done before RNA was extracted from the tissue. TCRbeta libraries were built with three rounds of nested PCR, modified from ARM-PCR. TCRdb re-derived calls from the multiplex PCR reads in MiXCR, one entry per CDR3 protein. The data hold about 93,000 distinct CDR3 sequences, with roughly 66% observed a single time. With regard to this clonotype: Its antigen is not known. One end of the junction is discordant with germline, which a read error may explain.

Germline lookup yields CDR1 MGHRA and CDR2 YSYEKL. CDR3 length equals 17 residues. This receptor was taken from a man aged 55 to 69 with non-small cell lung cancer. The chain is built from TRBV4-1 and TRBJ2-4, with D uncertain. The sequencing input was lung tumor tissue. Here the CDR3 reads CTSSQERAVLAKNIQYF. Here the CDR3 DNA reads TGTACCAGCAGCCAAGAAAGGGCAGTACTAGCCAAAAACATTCAGTACTTC.